Listed here is a single TCR beta chain. Its antigen is unknown. This entry belongs to a study of OX40 agonist ivuxolimab in advanced cancers. Whole-study context: Those treated in dose escalation had hepatocellular carcinoma, melanoma, renal cell cancer or head and neck cancer. Anti-PD-1, anti-PD-L1 or anti-CTLA-4 therapy given earlier was allowed, and 30% to 45% had some.

General study points: CD8+ T cells (on average) carried more expanded clones than CD4+ T cells.

CDR3 size: 15 residues. V was trimmed by 5 bases and J by 4 bases, leaving 17 bases between them. The V gene's germline CDR1 is MDHEN and CDR2 SYDVKM. Clones were read by immunoSEQ multiplex PCR, and TCRdb kept only the in-frame ones, dropping some. Among tens of thousands of clones, roughly four fifths were seen once, and the ten largest hold under 3%. This TCR came from an adult with an advanced solid tumor such as melanoma, head and neck, liver or kidney cancer. Sequences were derived from CD4+ or CD8+ T cells sorted from blood, sampled in a trial of the OX40 agonist ivuxolimab. The chain uses TRBV28 and TRBJ1-2, with D possibly being TRBD1 (5 bases). The CDR3 nucleotides read TGTGCCAGCAGTACAATTCAGGGTTCGGGCTATGGCTACACCTTC. Protein product: CASSTIQGSGYGYTF.